These 32 T cell receptor beta chains were sequenced from one sample in a study of shared clonotypes between healthy human individuals. Using immunoSEQ multiplex PCR, the repertoire was profiled, and TCRdb retains in-frame clones only, with some absent. Of roughly 2 million clones detected, roughly 95% appear once; the ten largest clones hold about 1.1%. Only CD45RO-negative cells positively selected for CCR7 counted as naive CD8 cells, so terminally differentiated effector memory CD45RA+ cells were excluded. The sample was naive CD8+ T cells sorted from blood. Receptors originate from a man younger than 30 in good health.

CDR3 DNA sequence: TGCGCCAGCAGTCAATTCTCCACCGATAGCAATCAGCCCCAGCATTTT. Translating gives CASSQFSTDSNQPQHF. The rearrangement uses TRBV23-1 and TRBJ1-5, with D unresolved. TRBV23-1 is an ORF, and what it does is uncertain. Trimming removed 1 base at V and 0 bases at J, with 10 bases between. This CDR3 is built from 16 residues.

The CDR3 spells CASSSWGGEETQYF. CDR3 nucleotide sequence: TGCGCCAGCAGTTCCTGGGGGGGGGAAGAGACCCAGTACTTC. The chain carries TRBV4-1 and TRBJ2-5; 7 positions match TRBD2. The junction had 7 bases not matched to a gene; V was cut back by 6 bases and J by 3 bases. The CDR3 runs 14 residues. Germline loops: CDR1 MGHRA, CDR2 YSYEKL.

The J gene is TRBJ1-5, the V gene TRBV10-1, with a tentative D call TRBD1 (6 bases). There are 14 residues in the CDR3. The V gene lost 10 bases and the J gene lost 3 bases, with 16 bases spanning the gap. The germline gives CDR1 WNHNN, CDR2 SYGVQD (reference sequence). The CDR3, as DNA: TGCGCCATCACCGGGACAAAAAACAATCAGCCCCAGCATTTT. Its protein is CAITGTKNNQPQHF.

The chain combines TRBV13 with TRBJ2-3; TRBD1 or TRBD2 may be the D gene (5 bases each). This CDR3 has 14 amino acids. Trimming left V 8 bases short and J 4 bases short, with 16 bases between. CDR1 is PRHDT and CDR2 is FYEKMQ in the germline V gene (reference sequence). CDR3 nucleotides: TGTGCCAGCGGAAAGGGTAGAGGGGCAGATACGCAGTATTTT. Translating it yields CASGKGRGADTQYF.

The chain is built from TRBV6-1 and TRBJ1-3; D not certain. CDR3 length equals 17 residues. Germline V CDR1 and CDR2: MNHNS, SASEGT. V was pared by 1 base and J by 0 bases, with 13 bases between. The CDR3 loop is CASSEGPAEGSGNTIYF. CDR3 nucleotide sequence: TGTGCCAGCAGTGAAGGTCCAGCTGAGGGCTCTGGAAACACCATATATTTT.

The table lists this clone with a count of one. J is TRBJ2-7 and V is TRBV27; 9 bases fit TRBD1. The CDR3 covers 17 residues. From germline, CDR1 is MNHEY and CDR2 SMNVEV (reference sequence). The V segment lost 0 bases and the J segment 0 bases; nucleotides outside the gene matches: 6. Here the CDR3 reads CASSLSGTGRFSYEQYF. CDR3 coding DNA: TGTGCCAGCAGTTTATCCGGGACAGGGAGATTCTCCTACGAGCAGTACTTC.

The chain has TRBV27 and TRBJ2-7; 11 positions agree with TRBD2. The CDR3 is made up of 15 amino acids. Losses at the gene ends were 6 bases for V and 2 bases for J; bases not matched to a gene: 6. Germline V gene sequence: CDR1 MNHEY, CDR2 SMNVEV (reference sequence). The CDR3, as DNA: TGTGCCAGCAGCCCCGTACTAGCGGGGGCCTACGAGCAGTACTTC. This encodes CASSPVLAGAYEQYF.

Concerning this clone: Other DNA sequences within the sample encode an identical CDR3. The CDR3 nucleotides read TGTGCCAGCAGCCCCCCTATGAACACTGAAGCTTTCTTT. It codes for CASSPPMNTEAFF. This chain connects TRBV7-9 to TRBJ1-1; unclear D gene. The CDR3 loop spans 13 amino acids. The germline V gene encodes CDR1 SEHNR and CDR2 FQNEAQ (reference sequence). Trimming cost V 5 bases and J 0 bases, with 7 bases left between them.

The chain combines TRBV19 with TRBJ2-7, with 8 bases fitting TRBD1. J gave up 4 bases and V 6 bases, and 11 bases lay outside the gene matches. Germline CDR1 and CDR2: LNHDA and SQIVND (reference sequence). CDR3 size: 15 residues. CDR3 sequence reads: CASSESGQGDYEQYF. The CDR3 nucleotides are TGTGCCAGTAGCGAATCTGGACAGGGAGATTACGAGCAGTACTTC.

This clone occurred once. The chain couples TRBV15 to TRBJ2-3; D is ambiguous. Trimming shortened V by 0 bases and J by 0 bases, and 7 bases separated the two germline ends. The germline CDR1 and CDR2 sequences are LNHNV and YYDKDF (reference sequence). The CDR3 has 15 amino acids. The CDR3 region has the DNA TGTGCCACCAGCAGAGAAACTTCTAGCACAGATACGCAGTATTTT. Residues: CATSRETSSTDTQYF.

This clone has only one observation. Here the CDR3 reads CASRDSKYDGYTF. The CDR3 DNA reads TGTGCCAGCAGGGACAGCAAGTACGATGGCTACACCTTC. The V call is TRBV25-1, the J call TRBJ1-2; tentative D call: TRBD1 (6 bases). The CDR3 consists of 13 residues. The germline V gene has CDR1 MGHDK and CDR2 SYGVNS. Deletions cut 6 bases from V and 6 bases from J, with 14 bases between.

J is TRBJ1-1 and V is TRBV10-2, with D unresolved. Trimming took off 0 bases at V and 0 bases at J, with 8 bases between the two ends. The CDR3 consists of 15 residues. The V gene's germline CDR1 is WSHSY and CDR2 SAAADI. CDR3 protein: CASSESINLNTEAFF. CDR3 bases: TGCGCCAGCAGTGAGTCGATTAATCTGAACACTGAAGCTTTCTTT.

The V and J genes are TRBV7-2 and TRBJ2-1; 12 nucleotides line up with TRBD1. V trimming: 6 bases; J trimming: 8 bases; junction bases outside the gene matches: 5. This CDR3 region has 14 residues. Germline V lookup: CDR1 SGHTA, CDR2 FQGNSA. The CDR3: CASRPGQGADEQFF. DNA for the CDR3: TGTGCCAGCAGACCGGGACAGGGGGCCGATGAGCAGTTCTTC.

As DNA, the CDR3 is TGTGCCAGCAGCACCGGGGTTCTGGGGTCACCCCTCCACTTT. As protein: CASSTGVLGSPLHF. This chain links TRBV9 with TRBJ1-6; no reliable D call. Between the trimmed V and J ends, which lost 4 bases and 10 bases, there was a span of 15 bases. Germline loops: CDR1 SGDLS, CDR2 YYNGEE. This CDR3 has 14 amino acids.

The chain joins TRBV5-1 to TRBJ2-3, with D uncertain. CDR3 size: 16 residues. Germline V gene sequence: CDR1 SGHRS, CDR2 YFSETQ. V lost 0 bases to trimming and J lost 1 base, with 12 bases between them. CDR3 DNA: TGCGCCAGCAGCTTGGGTGTCAGTTCTGGCACAGATACGCAGTATTTT. This codes for CASSLGVSSGTDTQYF.

The chain is built from TRBV28 and TRBJ1-3; D gene uncertain. From germline, CDR1 is MDHEN and CDR2 SYDVKM. V shed 7 bases and J shed 2 bases, with 6 bases lying between them. The CDR3 totals 12 residues. CDR3 DNA: TGTGCCAGCAACGACCCTGGAAACACCATATATTTT. It encodes CASNDPGNTIYF.

The chain uses TRBV29-1 and TRBJ1-1; no definite D call. This CDR3 is 12 amino acids long. Germline assignment: CDR1 SQVTM and CDR2 ANQGSEA. Trimming took 7 bases from V and 5 from J, leaving 14 bases between them. DNA for the CDR3: TGCAGCGACTTCGTAGGGAGGACTGAAGCTTTCTTT. Protein sequence: CSDFVGRTEAFF. Drawing the rest from reference TRBV29-1 and TRBJ1-1, the complete variable domain is SAVISQKPSRDICQRGTSLTIQCQVDSQVTMMFWYRQQPGQSLTLIATANQGSEATYESGFVIDKFPISRPNLTFSTLTVSNMSPEDSSIYLCSDFVGRTEAFFGQGTRLTVV.

With respect to this clone: The sample holds other DNA sequences that translate to the same CDR3. The V and J genes are TRBV4-3 and TRBJ2-7; the D is unclear. Germline CDR1 and CDR2: LGHNA and YSLEER. The CDR3 is 14 residues long. The ends were cut back, 0 bases at V and 2 bases at J, with 8 bases in the middle. The CDR3 is CASSQDRGPYEQYF. CDR3 bases: TGCGCCAGCAGCCAAGATCGCGGCCCCTACGAGCAGTACTTC.

This clone was seen more than once but under ten times. The sample has other DNA sequences that encode this CDR3 too. The rearrangement joins TRBV27 to TRBJ1-6; no clear D. Deletions cut 2 bases from V and 7 bases from J, with 6 bases between. CDR1 and CDR2 from the germline V gene are MNHEY and SMNVEV (reference sequence). The CDR3 totals 13 residues. This chain's CDR3 is CASSLGGNSPLHF. Written as DNA, the CDR3 is TGTGCCAGCAGTTTAGGCGGGAATTCACCCCTCCACTTT.

Regarding this clone: Additional DNA sequences in this sample encode the identical CDR3. The chain joins TRBV9 to TRBJ2-7; D call uncertain. V was cut by 0 bases and J by 3 bases, with 7 bases left in between. CDR1 SGDLS and CDR2 YYNGEE come from the germline V gene. The CDR3 runs 13 residues. The DNA of the CDR3 is TGTGCCAGCAGCGTAGACGGCGACTACGAGCAGTACTTC. The encoded protein is CASSVDGDYEQYF.

CDR3 nucleotides: TGCGCCAGCAGCCATTCGACAGGGAACTATGGCTACACCTTC. As protein: CASSHSTGNYGYTF. The chain recombines TRBV4-3 with TRBJ1-2; TRBD1 aligns across 7 bases. The CDR3 is 14 residues long. V dropped 3 bases and J dropped 2; count of bases not matched to a gene: 3. CDR1 and CDR2 (germline): LGHNA, YSLEER.

The rearrangement joins TRBV7-9 to TRBJ2-7; possible D gene TRBD1, 6 bases. Between the trimmed V and J ends, which lost 5 bases and 3 bases, there was a span of 11 bases. CDR3 length: 13 amino acids. Germline V gene data show CDR1 as SEHNR and CDR2 as FQNEAQ (reference sequence). The CDR3 DNA follows: TGTGCCAGCAGCCTCGACAGGAACTACGAGCAGTACTTC. This gives the protein CASSLDRNYEQYF.

V usage is TRBV9 and J usage is TRBJ2-2, with 10 positions matching TRBD2. Trimming took 0 bases from V and 7 from J; bases not matched to a gene: 9. CDR1 is SGDLS and CDR2 is YYNGEE in the germline V gene. The CDR3 is 17 amino acids. DNA for the CDR3: TGTGCCAGCAGCGTAGGACGAGCGGGAGGGCCTATCGGGGAGCTGTTTTTT. This codes for CASSVGRAGGPIGELFF. Full variable domain (remainder filled in from reference TRBV9 and TRBJ2-2): DSGVTQTPKHLITATGQRVTLRCSPRSGDLSVYWYQQSLDQGLQFLIQYYNGEERAKGNILERFSAQQFPDLHSELNLSSLELGDSALYFCASSVGRAGGPIGELFFGEGSRLTVL.

The chain links TRBV7-9 to TRBJ1-1, with 7 positions matching TRBD1. Germline V lookup: CDR1 SEHNR, CDR2 FQNEAQ (reference sequence). The J segment lost 4 bases and the V segment lost 5 bases, leaving 10 bases of the junction unmatched. CDR3 length equals 15 residues. The CDR3 sequence is CASSPRGQGGTEAFF. The CDR3 DNA reads TGTGCCAGCAGCCCCCGGGGGCAGGGGGGCACTGAAGCTTTCTTT.

The chain uses TRBV11-2 and TRBJ1-1; D remains ambiguous. This CDR3 is 14 amino acids long. V lost 2 bases and J lost 1, with 8 bases in between. Germline CDR1 and CDR2: SGHAT and FQNNGV. CDR3 sequence: CASSLLNANTEAFF. Here the CDR3 DNA reads TGTGCCAGCAGCTTACTTAACGCGAACACTGAAGCTTTCTTT.

The table lists this clone with a count of one. V usage is TRBV2 and J usage is TRBJ1-1; D ambiguous. Trimming took 6 bases from V and 4 from J, leaving 9 bases between them. Germline CDR1 SNHLY, CDR2 FYNNEI. This CDR3 is 12 amino acids long. CDR3 sequence (DNA): TGTGCCAGCAGCGAAAGTAGCACTGAAGCTTTCTTT. The encoded protein is CASSESSTEAFF. Based on the CDR3 plus reference TRBV2 and TRBJ1-1, the full variable domain is EPEVTQTPSHQVTQMGQEVILRCVPISNHLYFYWYRQILGQKVEFLVSFYNNEISEKSEIFDDQFSVERPDGSNFTLKIRSTKLEDSAMYFCASSESSTEAFFGQGTRLTVV.

In DNA form, the CDR3 reads TGTGCCAGCAGTCCTTGGATCACTGAAGCTTTCTTT. It codes for CASSPWITEAFF. The V gene is TRBV27, the J gene TRBJ1-1; no reliable D call. The CDR3 totals 12 residues. Per germline, CDR1 MNHEY and CDR2 SMNVEV (reference sequence). V lost 5 bases to trimming and J lost 4 bases, with 8 bases between them.

This rearrangement joins TRBV30 to TRBJ1-2; D remains ambiguous. Germline V gene lookup returns CDR1 GTSNPN and CDR2 SVGIG (reference sequence). The length of the CDR3 is 13 residues. Trimming cost V 3 bases and J 4 bases, with 12 bases left between them. CDR3 residues: CAWRVGSPYGYTF. For the CDR3, the DNA is TGTGCCTGGAGGGTGGGCAGCCCCTATGGCTACACCTTC.

The gene calls are TRBV10-3 and TRBJ2-3, with 10 bases identical to TRBD1. The CDR3 is 18 amino acids. Germline V lookup: CDR1 ENHRY, CDR2 SYGVKD. The V gene end was trimmed by 3 bases and the J gene end by 0 bases; junction bases not matched to a gene: 9. DNA of the CDR3: TGTGCCATCAGTGACGGACAGGGGGTGATAACTAGCACAGATACGCAGTATTTT. Amino acid sequence: CAISDGQGVITSTDTQYF.

The chain has TRBV4-1 and TRBJ2-1; 9 nucleotides agree with TRBD2. CDR1 is MGHRA, CDR2 YSYEKL, per germline. This CDR3 comprises 16 residues. The ends lost 2 bases at V and 6 bases at J; junction bases unmatched: 8. CDR3 sequence reads: CASSQPPGLAGNEQFF. CDR3 DNA sequence: TGCGCCAGCAGCCAACCCCCGGGACTAGCTGGCAATGAGCAGTTCTTC.

Regarding this clone: The same CDR3 is also encoded by other DNA sequences in this sample. The rearrangement links TRBV6-5 to TRBJ2-1, with a tentative D call TRBD2 (5 bases). The length of the CDR3 is 13 residues. Between the trimmed V and J ends, which lost 5 bases and 2 bases, there was a span of 7 bases. The germline CDR1 and CDR2 sequences are MNHEY and SVGAGI. The CDR3 DNA is TGTGCCAGCAGTGGCGGGCCCTACAATGAGCAGTTCTTC. Residues: CASSGGPYNEQFF.

This clone has only one observation. J is TRBJ2-1 and V is TRBV29-1; D possibly corresponds to TRBD2 (5 bases). Trimming removed 4 bases from V and 14 bases from J, with 6 bases in between. The CDR3 length is 8 residues. CDR1 is SQVTM, CDR2 ANQGSEA, per germline. In DNA, the CDR3 is TGCAGCGTTGGGACTGAGTTCTTC. Residues: CSVGTEFF.